The present T cell receptor beta chain was sequenced within a study of blood T cells in healthy people across ages. With a J-beta primer mix and a sample-barcoded 5' primer, a second PCR ran roughly 6 to 11 cycles. The authors tagged each cDNA molecule using a template-switch adaptor with 12 random nucleotides. TCRdb used MiXCR to reprocess the 5' RACE reads, holding one entry per CDR3 protein. The sample has roughly 830,000 distinct CDR3 sequences; less than 80% are singletons. As concerns this clonotype: A much bigger clone sits one base away, suggesting this may be a read error.

Germline CDR1 is SEHNR and CDR2 is FQNEAQ (reference sequence). This CDR3 region has 14 residues. The donors, all healthy, were Caucasians living in Russia, aged 6 to 90. Samples had at least 7 million PBMCs isolated from them. The source is a man aged 25 to 40 in good health. Input material: blood. The genes are TRBV7-9 and TRBJ1-1; D call uncertain. The CDR3 DNA reads as TGTGCCGGCAGCTTAGGGTCCTACACCCCTTCAGCTTTCTTT. Translating it yields CAGSLGSYTPSAFF.